The source of this TCR beta chain is a study of T cells in Graves' hyperthyroidism and ophthalmopathy. General study findings and limits: Classification by a 13 V-J model distinguished ophthalmopathy from stable hyperthyroidism. Most thyroid clonotypes with frequency above 0.001 were detected in blood.

Graves' hyperthyroidism showing no ophthalmopathy progression within 18 months was considered stable. Thyroid ultrasound and orbital computed tomography, with clinical symptoms and serum thyroxine and TRAb, informed diagnoses. This CDR3 is built from 19 residues. V shed 3 bases, J shed 7 bases, and the junction held 16 bases outside the gene matches. Germline CDR1 reads SGHAT; CDR2 reads FQNNGV. This clonotype was observed at least ten times. No antigen is known for it. RNA transcripts gave rise to amplified TCR beta CDR3 regions. HTBI primers were the set used in a first-round RT-PCR of the TCR CDR3. TCRdb reprocessed the multiplex PCR reads with MiXCR, giving one entry per CDR3 protein. Of 300,000 to 450,000 distinct CDR3 sequences listed, just under 15% were seen once; the top ten hold around a third.

The specimen was blood. This TCR was sampled from a woman aged 25 to 45 with Graves' hyperthyroidism. The chain joins TRBV11-2 to TRBJ2-1; TRBD2 agrees at 12 bases. CDR3 in amino acids: CASSFSAGLAGGPGNEQFF. In DNA form, the CDR3 reads TGTGCCAGCAGCTTCAGCGCCGGCCTAGCGGGAGGGCCGGGTAATGAGCAGTTCTTC.